What follows is one TCR beta chain and its context. The sample comes from a study of T cell changes during pregnancy in multiple sclerosis. The table came from immunoSEQ multiplex PCR; TCRdb's copy has only in-frame clones and leaves some out. The table lists over 90,000 clones, roughly nine tenths of them singletons. The sequence derives from a female donor with multiple sclerosis, enrolled in a pregnancy study. The starting material was peripheral blood, obtained after pregnancy.

The CDR3 DNA reads as TGTGCCAGCAGCTTAGCCCGGGGGGCCAGGGGACAAGAGACCCAGTACTTC. It codes for CASSLARGARGQETQYF. The chain uses TRBV7-8 and TRBJ2-5, with D possibly TRBD2 on 7 matching bases. The CDR3 loop spans 17 amino acids. The germline CDR1 and CDR2 sequences are SGHVS and FQNEAQ. Deletions cut 0 bases from V and 2 bases from J, with 16 bases between.